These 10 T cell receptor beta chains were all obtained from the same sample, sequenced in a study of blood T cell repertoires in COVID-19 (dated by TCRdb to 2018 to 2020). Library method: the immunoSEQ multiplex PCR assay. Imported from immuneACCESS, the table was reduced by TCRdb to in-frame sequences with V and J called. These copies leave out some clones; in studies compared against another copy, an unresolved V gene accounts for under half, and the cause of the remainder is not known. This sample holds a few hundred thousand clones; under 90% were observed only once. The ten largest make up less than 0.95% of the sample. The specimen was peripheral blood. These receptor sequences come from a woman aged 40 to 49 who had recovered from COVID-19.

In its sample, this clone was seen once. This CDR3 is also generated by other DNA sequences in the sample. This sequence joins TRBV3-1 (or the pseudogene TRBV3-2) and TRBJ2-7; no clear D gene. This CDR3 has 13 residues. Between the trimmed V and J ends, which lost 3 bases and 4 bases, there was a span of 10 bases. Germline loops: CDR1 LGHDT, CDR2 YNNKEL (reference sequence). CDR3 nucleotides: TGTGCCAGCAGCCAGGCGTCCGGGTACGAGCAGTACTTC. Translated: CASSQASGYEQYF.

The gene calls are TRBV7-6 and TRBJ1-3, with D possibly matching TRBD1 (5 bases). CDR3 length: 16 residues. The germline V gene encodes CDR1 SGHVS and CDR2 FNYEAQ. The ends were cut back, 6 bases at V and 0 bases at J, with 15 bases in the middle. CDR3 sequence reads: CASRLSPDSSGNTIYF. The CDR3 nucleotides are TGTGCCAGCAGGCTATCCCCAGACAGCTCTGGAAACACCATATATTTT. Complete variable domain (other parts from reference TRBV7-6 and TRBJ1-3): GAGVSQSPRYKVTKRGQDVALRCDPISGHVSLYWYRQALGQGPEFLTYFNYEAQQDKSGLPNDRFSAERPEGSISTLTIQRTEQRDSAMYRCASRLSPDSSGNTIYFGEGSWLTVV.

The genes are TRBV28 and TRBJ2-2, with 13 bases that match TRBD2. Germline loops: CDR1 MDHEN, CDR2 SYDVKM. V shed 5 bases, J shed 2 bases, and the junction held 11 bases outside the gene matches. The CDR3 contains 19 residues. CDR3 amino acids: CASSQFPGLAGPNTGELFF. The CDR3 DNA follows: TGTGCCAGCAGTCAATTCCCGGGACTAGCGGGACCTAACACCGGGGAGCTGTTTTTT. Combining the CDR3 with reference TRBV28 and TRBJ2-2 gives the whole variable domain DVKVTQSSRYLVKRTGEKVFLECVQDMDHENMFWYRQDPGLGLRLIYFSYDVKMKEKGDIPEGYSVSREKKERFSLILESASTNQTSMYLCASSQFPGLAGPNTGELFFGEGSRLTVL.

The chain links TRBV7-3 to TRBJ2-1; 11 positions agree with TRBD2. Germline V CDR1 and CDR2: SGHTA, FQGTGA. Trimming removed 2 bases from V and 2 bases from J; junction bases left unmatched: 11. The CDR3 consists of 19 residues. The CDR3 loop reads CASSLFGGASGRTYNEQFF. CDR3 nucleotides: TGTGCCAGCAGCTTATTCGGGGGGGCTAGCGGGAGGACCTACAATGAGCAGTTCTTC.

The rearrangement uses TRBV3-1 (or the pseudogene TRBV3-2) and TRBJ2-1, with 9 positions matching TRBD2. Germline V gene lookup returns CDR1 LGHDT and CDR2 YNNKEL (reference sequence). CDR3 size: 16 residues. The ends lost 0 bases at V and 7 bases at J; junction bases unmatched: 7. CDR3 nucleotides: TGTGCCAGCAGCCAAGATACAGCGGGAGGTAATAATGAGCAGTTCTTC. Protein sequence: CASSQDTAGGNNEQFF.

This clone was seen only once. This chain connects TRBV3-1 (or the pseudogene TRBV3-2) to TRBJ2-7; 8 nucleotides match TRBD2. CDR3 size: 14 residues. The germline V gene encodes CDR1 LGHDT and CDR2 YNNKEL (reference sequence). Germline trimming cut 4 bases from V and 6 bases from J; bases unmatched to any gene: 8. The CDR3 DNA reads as TGTGCCAGCAGCCTGGGACTAGAATATGCCGAGCAGTACTTC. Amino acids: CASSLGLEYAEQYF.

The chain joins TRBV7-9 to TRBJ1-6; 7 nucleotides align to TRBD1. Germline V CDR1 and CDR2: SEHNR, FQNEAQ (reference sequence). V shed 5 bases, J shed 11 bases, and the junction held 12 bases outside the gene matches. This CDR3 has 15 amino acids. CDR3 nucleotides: TGTGCCAGCAGCCCCTTACAGGCTACAGGGGCACCCCTCCACTTT. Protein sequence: CASSPLQATGAPLHF. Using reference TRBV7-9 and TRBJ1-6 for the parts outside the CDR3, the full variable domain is DTGVSQNPRHKITKRGQNVTFRCDPISEHNRLYWYRQTLGQGPEFLTYFQNEAQLEKSRLLSDRFSAERPKGSFSTLEIQRTEQGDSAMYLCASSPLQATGAPLHFGNGTRLTVT.

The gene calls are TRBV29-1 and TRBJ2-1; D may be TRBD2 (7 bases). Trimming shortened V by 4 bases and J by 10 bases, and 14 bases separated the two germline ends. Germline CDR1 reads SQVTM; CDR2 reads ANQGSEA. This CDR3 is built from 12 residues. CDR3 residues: CSVAEGGREQFF. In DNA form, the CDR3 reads TGCAGCGTTGCCGAGGGGGGGAGGGAGCAGTTCTTC.

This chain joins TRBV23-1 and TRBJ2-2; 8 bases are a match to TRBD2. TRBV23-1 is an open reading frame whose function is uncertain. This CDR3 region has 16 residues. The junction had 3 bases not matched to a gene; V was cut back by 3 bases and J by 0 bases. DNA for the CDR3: TGCGCCAGCAGTCAGTTTAGCGGGACGAACACCGGGGAGCTGTTTTTT. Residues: CASSQFSGTNTGELFF.

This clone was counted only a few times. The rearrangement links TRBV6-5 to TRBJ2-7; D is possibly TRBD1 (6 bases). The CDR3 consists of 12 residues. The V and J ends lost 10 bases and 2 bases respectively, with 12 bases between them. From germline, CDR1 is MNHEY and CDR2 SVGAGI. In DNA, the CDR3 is TGTGCCACCAAAAGGGGGACCTACGAGCAGTACTTC. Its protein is CATKRGTYEQYF.